A single TCR beta chain is shown here with its context. This record comes from a study of CD8 T cells in Susac syndrome. The CDR3 is 17 residues long. Germline V gives CDR1 KGHSH, CDR2 LQKENI. Unmatched junction bases numbered 12, after V lost 4 bases and J lost 1 base. It was with random hexamers that 0.5 to 1 ug RNA was reverse transcribed. One entry per CDR3 protein results from TCRdb running MiXCR on the immunoSEQ multiplex PCR reads. The sample has some 68,000 distinct CDR3 sequences; approximately 93% are singletons. The J gene is TRBJ1-1, the V gene TRBV18; 7 bases fit TRBD1. This TCR came from a human donor with Susac syndrome. Sequencing was carried out using CD4+ T cells from PBMCs. This chain's CDR3 is CASSREFIGTENTEAFF. Written as DNA, the CDR3 is TGTGCCAGCTCACGCGAGTTTATTGGGACAGAGAACACTGAAGCTTTCTTT.